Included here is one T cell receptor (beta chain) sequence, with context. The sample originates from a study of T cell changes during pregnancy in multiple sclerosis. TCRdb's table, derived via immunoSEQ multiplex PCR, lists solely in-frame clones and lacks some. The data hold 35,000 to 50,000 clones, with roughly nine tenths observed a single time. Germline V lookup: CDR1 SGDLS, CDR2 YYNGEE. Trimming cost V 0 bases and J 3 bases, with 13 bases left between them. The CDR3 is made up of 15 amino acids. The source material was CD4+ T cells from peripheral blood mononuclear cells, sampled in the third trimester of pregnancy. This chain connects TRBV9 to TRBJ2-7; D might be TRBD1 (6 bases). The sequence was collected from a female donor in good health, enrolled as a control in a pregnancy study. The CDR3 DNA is TGTGCCAGCAGCGTAGGAGGGGGACACCACTACGAGCAGTACTTC. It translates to CASSVGGGHHYEQYF.